This entry is about one TCR beta chain. The antigen is unknown. This specimen comes from a study of long-term antiretroviral therapy in people with HIV. Study results and caveats: The clones with expansion before ART were dominant in the repertoire at all time points.

This CDR3 region has 16 residues. Between the trimmed V and J ends, which lost 2 bases and 4 bases, there was a span of 17 bases. Germline V gene sequence: CDR1 MGHRA, CDR2 YSYEKL. Version v3.0 of the immunoSEQ assay was performed at survey level. TCRdb's table, derived via immunoSEQ multiplex PCR, lists solely in-frame clones and lacks some. The data show 13,000 or so clones, 60% to 80% seen once. Donors needed at least one pre-ART PBMC sample plus at least two post-ART samples. J is TRBJ1-2 and V is TRBV4-1; D uncertain. The sequenced sample was unsorted PBMCs, obtained 1.3 years after starting antiretroviral therapy. The clonotype comes from a woman aged 18 to 35 with HIV. The CDR3 sequence: CASSQRKNRKTYGYTF. The DNA of the CDR3 is TGCGCCAGCAGCCAACGTAAGAACCGAAAGACCTATGGCTACACCTTC.